This TCR beta chain was retrieved from a study of early T cells in non-severe SARS-CoV-2 infection. Whole-study context: The input, bulk RNA from unsorted whole blood, was sequenced, and chains were unpaired.

Individual cDNA molecules were tagged with unique molecular identifiers. TCRdb reprocessed the 5' RACE reads via MiXCR and lists one record per CDR3 protein. The sample lists 65,000 to 90,000 distinct CDR3 sequences; less than 15% were seen once. This CDR3 contains 15 residues. The V segment lost 2 bases and the J segment 0 bases; nucleotides outside the gene matches: 1. CDR1 and CDR2 from the germline V gene are SNHLY and FYNNEI. Comment on this clonotype: The target antigen is unknown.

General observations from the study: Clonotype matching in VDJdb favored anti-spike CD8 responses and did not capture private and CD4 specificities.

The clonotype was recovered from an adult who was a healthcare worker with PCR-confirmed SARS-CoV-2 infection or an uninfected control (not recorded which). J is TRBJ2-1 and V is TRBV2; 7 bases line up with TRBD2. The specimen was whole blood. CDR3 sequence reads: CASSERTSSYNEQFF. CDR3 nucleotide sequence: TGTGCCAGCAGTGAACGGACTAGCTCCTACAATGAGCAGTTCTTC.